The 27 T cell receptor beta chains presented below share a single source sample, sequenced in a study of control samples from healthy donors and cancer patients. Sequenced by immunoSEQ multiplex PCR; TCRdb stores in-frame clones only, minus some. The sample shows roughly 160,000 clones, around 94% of them seen only once. The sequencing sample was made of PBMCs. The receptors were gathered from a man aged 60 to 69 with colorectal cancer.

The rearrangement uses TRBV29-1 and TRBJ2-5, with D perhaps matching TRBD1 or TRBD2 (5 bases each). Deletions cut 2 bases from V and 6 bases from J, with 13 bases between. The length of the CDR3 is 13 residues. CDR1 SQVTM and CDR2 ANQGSEA come from the germline V gene. CDR3 bases: TGCAGCGTTGAATACGGGACCGGGCAGACCCAGTACTTC. Its protein product is CSVEYGTGQTQYF.

The CDR3 reads CASSLEEAGVRETQYF. The CDR3 region has the DNA TGTGCCAGCAGCCTCGAGGAGGCAGGGGTTAGGGAGACCCAGTACTTC. V usage is TRBV9 and J usage is TRBJ2-5; D might be TRBD1 (6 bases). The CDR3 extends over 16 amino acids. Trimming cost V 4 bases and J 5 bases, with 21 bases left between them. CDR1 and CDR2 from the germline V gene are SGDLS and YYNGEE.

The chain has TRBV28 and TRBJ2-3; unclear D gene. V lost 3 bases to trimming and J lost 2 bases, with 12 bases between them. This CDR3 has 15 residues. In germline, CDR1 is MDHEN, CDR2 SYDVKM. The CDR3, as DNA: TGTGCCAGCAGTTTTACGCGAATGTACACAGATACGCAGTATTTT. Its translation: CASSFTRMYTDTQYF.

This chain links TRBV6-5 with TRBJ1-4; D may be TRBD1 (6 bases). Germline V CDR1 and CDR2: MNHEY, SVGAGI. Trimming cost V 10 bases and J 4 bases, with 13 bases left between them. The CDR3 length is 13 residues. The DNA of the CDR3 is TGTGCCACAAAGAGACAGGTTAATGAAAAACTGTTTTTT. Translated, it gives CATKRQVNEKLFF.

The CDR3 nucleotides are TGTGCCAGCAGGCTAACGGGACACCTGAACACTGAAGCTTTCTTT. Translation: CASRLTGHLNTEAFF. The V and J genes are TRBV7-9 and TRBJ1-1, with D tentatively TRBD1 (6 bases). The CDR3 covers 15 residues. V lost 6 bases, J lost 0 bases, and 14 bases lay in between. CDR1 is SEHNR and CDR2 is FQNEAQ in the germline V gene (reference sequence). The entire variable domain, with the rest obtained from reference TRBV7-9 and TRBJ1-1, is as follows: DTGVSQNPRHKITKRGQNVTFRCDPISEHNRLYWYRQTLGQGPEFLTYFQNEAQLEKSRLLSDRFSAERPKGSFSTLEIQRTEQGDSAMYLCASRLTGHLNTEAFFGQGTRLTVV.

This chain uses TRBV5-6 with TRBJ2-4, with 7 bases lining up with TRBD1. The J segment lost 7 bases and the V segment lost 0 bases, leaving 4 bases of the junction unmatched. This CDR3 spans 14 amino acids. The germline V gene encodes CDR1 SGHDT and CDR2 YYEEEE. CDR3 sequence reads: CASSLDGRGNIQYF. The CDR3 region has the DNA TGTGCCAGCAGCTTGGATGGCAGGGGGAACATTCAGTACTTC. Supplemented by reference TRBV5-6 and TRBJ2-4, the full variable domain reads DAGVTQSPTHLIKTRGQQVTLRCSPKSGHDTVSWYQQALGQGPQFIFQYYEEEERQRGNFPDRFSGHQFPNYSSELNVNALLLGDSALYLCASSLDGRGNIQYFGAGTRLSVL.

V usage is TRBV13 and J usage is TRBJ2-4; D is unclear. With 0 bases removed from V and 1 base from J, the gap between germline ends came to 7 bases. The CDR3 extends over 15 amino acids. CDR1 and CDR2 from the germline V gene are PRHDT and FYEKMQ (reference sequence). CDR3 bases: TGTGCCAGCAGCTTAGGACCCGGGGCCAAAAACATTCAGTACTTC. Translating gives CASSLGPGAKNIQYF.

The chain is built from TRBV28 and TRBJ1-5, with 8 bases identical to TRBD1. The CDR3 has 14 amino acids. Germline CDR1 and CDR2: MDHEN and SYDVKM. V gave up 4 bases and J gave up 4 bases; unmatched junction bases: 3. The CDR3: CASSSGTGNQPQHF. DNA of the CDR3: TGTGCCAGCAGTTCCGGGACAGGTAATCAGCCCCAGCATTTT.

This clone was seen a single time. This chain connects TRBV19 to TRBJ2-1, with 7 bases aligning to TRBD1. The CDR3 runs 15 residues. The V gene's germline CDR1 is LNHDA and CDR2 SQIVND (reference sequence). V was pared by 1 base and J by 7 bases, with 7 bases of the junction left unmatched. CDR3 DNA: TGTGCCAGTAGTATAGTAGGGGGCCCTACAAATGAGCAGTTCTTC. Translated, it gives CASSIVGGPTNEQFF.

With regard to this clone: Different DNA sequences within this sample yield the same CDR3. The rearrangement joins TRBV30 to TRBJ2-7; D uncertain. The CDR3 spans 11 residues. CDR1 GTSNPN and CDR2 SVGIG come from the germline V gene (reference sequence). The V and J ends lost 1 base and 3 bases respectively, with 4 bases between them. For the CDR3, the DNA is TGTGCCTGGAGTGGTCTCTACGAGCAGTACTTC. Its translation: CAWSGLYEQYF. The full variable domain, in which reference TRBV30 and TRBJ2-7 provide the parts outside the CDR3, is SQTIHQWPATLVQPVGSPLSLECTVEGTSNPNLYWYRQAAGRGLQLLFYSVGIGQISSEVPQNLSASRPQDRQFILSSKKLLLSDSGFYLCAWSGLYEQYFGPGTRLTVT.

This chain uses TRBV6-1 with TRBJ1-5; D possibly corresponds to TRBD1 (6 bases). V dropped 3 bases and J dropped 0 bases, with 12 bases sitting between them. The length of the CDR3 is 16 residues. Germline V gene sequence: CDR1 MNHNS, CDR2 SASEGT. CDR3 in amino acids: CASSDWGGPSNQPQHF. The CDR3 DNA sequence: TGTGCCAGCAGTGATTGGGGGGGCCCTAGCAATCAGCCCCAGCATTTT.

The V gene is TRBV30, the J gene TRBJ2-7, with TRBD2 identical over 9 bases. The CDR3 sequence is 18 residues long. Germline V gene data show CDR1 as GTSNPN and CDR2 as SVGIG (reference sequence). V lost 2 bases to trimming and J lost 0 bases; unmatched junction nucleotides: 14. CDR3 nucleotides: TGTGCCTGGAGTCCCCCCCGGTGGCGGGGGGGGCCCTCCTACGAGCAGTACTTC. Translated, it gives CAWSPPRWRGGPSYEQYF.

This clone occurred once. V usage is TRBV5-5 and J usage is TRBJ2-3, with 13 bases matching TRBD2. Germline V gene lookup returns CDR1 SGHKS and CDR2 YYEKEE (reference sequence). The CDR3 has 16 amino acids. V lost 4 bases to trimming and J lost 4 bases; unmatched junction nucleotides: 6. The DNA of the CDR3 is TGTGCCAGCAGCCTCGGACTAGCGGGGGATGCAGATACGCAGTATTTT. Protein product: CASSLGLAGDADTQYF. The full variable domain, its missing parts supplied by reference TRBV5-5 and TRBJ2-3, is DAGVTQSPTHLIKTRGQQVTLRCSPISGHKSVSWYQQVLGQGPQFIFQYYEKEERGRGNFPDRFSARQFPNYSSELNVNALLLGDSALYLCASSLGLAGDADTQYFGPGTRLTVL.

This chain joins TRBV11-2 and TRBJ2-2, with no clear D. This CDR3 comprises 12 residues. With 3 bases removed from V and 1 base from J, the gap between germline ends came to 0 bases. Germline assignment: CDR1 SGHAT and CDR2 FQNNGV. The CDR3 DNA sequence: TGTGCCAGCAGCTTGAACACCGGGGAGCTGTTTTTT. Its protein is CASSLNTGELFF.

This clone occurred once. The V gene is TRBV6-1, the J gene TRBJ1-5; D is unresolved. Germline lookup yields CDR1 MNHNS and CDR2 SASEGT. The CDR3 covers 15 residues. Trimming left V 1 base short and J 7 bases short, with 14 bases between. DNA of the CDR3: TGTGCCAGCAGTGAAGGGCAGGCCTTCAGGCAGCCCCAGCATTTT. The encoded protein is CASSEGQAFRQPQHF.

In its sample, this clone was seen once. This chain connects TRBV28 to TRBJ1-5, with 7 positions matching TRBD1. J gave up 3 bases and V 5 bases, and 4 bases lay outside the gene matches. The CDR3 has 14 amino acids. CDR1 is MDHEN, CDR2 SYDVKM, per germline. The CDR3 sequence is CASSQTGYNQPQHF. In nucleotides, the CDR3 is TGTGCCAGCAGTCAGACAGGGTACAATCAGCCCCAGCATTTT. The complete variable domain, with remaining parts taken from reference TRBV28 and TRBJ1-5, reads DVKVTQSSRYLVKRTGEKVFLECVQDMDHENMFWYRQDPGLGLRLIYFSYDVKMKEKGDIPEGYSVSREKKERFSLILESASTNQTSMYLCASSQTGYNQPQHFGDGTRLSIL.

The chain recombines TRBV19 with TRBJ1-5, with D uncertain. Germline CDR1 reads LNHDA; CDR2 reads SQIVND (reference sequence). V was trimmed by 1 base and J by 2 bases, leaving 9 bases between them. CDR3 length: 15 residues. The CDR3 region is CASSIGAFGNQPQHF. The CDR3 DNA reads TGTGCCAGTAGTATAGGGGCATTCGGCAATCAGCCCCAGCATTTT.

This chain connects TRBV5-1 to TRBJ2-5; the D is unclear. CDR3 size: 12 residues. CDR1 is SGHRS, CDR2 YFSETQ, per germline. Trimming cost V 2 bases and J 4 bases, with 6 bases left between them. Here the CDR3 reads CASSFPIETQYF. The CDR3 coding sequence is TGCGCCAGCAGCTTCCCTATAGAGACCCAGTACTTC.

The chain employs TRBV19 and TRBJ1-2; TRBD1 matches at 7 bases. Germline V gene sequence: CDR1 LNHDA, CDR2 SQIVND (reference sequence). The junction had 8 bases not matched to a gene; V was cut back by 6 bases and J by 4 bases. This CDR3 has 14 residues. CDR3 DNA: TGTGCCAGTAGCCAGGGACAGCTAAGCTATGGCTACACCTTC. Amino acids: CASSQGQLSYGYTF.

The chain recombines TRBV6-2 or TRBV6-3 with TRBJ1-1, with D possibly matching TRBD1 (6 bases). The CDR3 runs to 15 residues. V shed 4 bases and J shed 1 base, with 13 bases lying between them. Germline V gene data show CDR1 as MNHEY and CDR2 as SVGEGT. DNA for the CDR3: TGTGCCAGCAGTTTTCCACAGGGATCGAACACTGAAGCTTTCTTT. Its protein product is CASSFPQGSNTEAFF.

This chain links TRBV6-1 with TRBJ2-2; tentatively, D is TRBD1 or TRBD2 (5 bases each). Germline-derived CDR1 and CDR2 are MNHNS and SASEGT. The CDR3 is 16 amino acids. V gave up 2 bases and J gave up 4 bases, with 14 bases separating them. The CDR3 DNA sequence: TGTGCCAGCAGTGAACGGGGACGGTTTCCCACCGGGGAGCTGTTTTTT. Translating gives CASSERGRFPTGELFF.

The chain couples TRBV28 to TRBJ2-7; D might be TRBD2 (6 bases). Germline CDR1 reads MDHEN; CDR2 reads SYDVKM. Trimming shortened V by 3 bases and J by 6 bases, and 12 bases separated the two germline ends. The CDR3 has 13 amino acids. The CDR3 sequence is CASSLREAAEQYF. CDR3 DNA sequence: TGTGCCAGCAGTTTGAGGGAGGCCGCCGAGCAGTACTTC.

The CDR3 DNA sequence: TGTGCCTGGAGCCTAGGCTGGCCCGGTGGCTACACCTTC. As protein: CAWSLGWPGGYTF. The V call is TRBV30, the J call TRBJ1-2; D remains ambiguous. The CDR3 consists of 13 residues. V was cut by 3 bases and J by 7 bases, with 15 bases left in between. Germline lookup yields CDR1 GTSNPN and CDR2 SVGIG (reference sequence).

The rearrangement links TRBV7-2 to TRBJ1-2; no clear D. Germline CDR1 reads SGHTA; CDR2 reads FQGNSA. This CDR3 has 13 amino acids. Trimming stripped 0 bases from V and 4 bases from J, with 6 bases between. Here the CDR3 DNA reads TGTGCCAGCAGCTTAGCACAGTTCTATGGCTACACCTTC. Its protein product is CASSLAQFYGYTF.

This chain connects TRBV19 to TRBJ2-7, with D uncertain. The length of the CDR3 is 14 residues. Trimming took 3 bases from V and 0 from J, leaving 9 bases between them. Germline loops: CDR1 LNHDA, CDR2 SQIVND (reference sequence). The CDR3 sequence is CASSITSVSYEQYF. CDR3 DNA sequence: TGTGCCAGTAGTATTACGTCGGTCTCCTACGAGCAGTACTTC.

The rearrangement joins TRBV5-1 to TRBJ2-7; 7 bases line up with TRBD1. The CDR3 consists of 15 residues. Looked up from germline, CDR1 is SGHRS and CDR2 is YFSETQ. Trimming cost V 0 bases and J 4 bases; bases outside gene matches: 7. The CDR3 nucleotides are TGCGCCAGCAGCTTGGAAGCAGGGGGATTATACGAGCAGTACTTC. Protein sequence: CASSLEAGGLYEQYF. Together with reference TRBV5-1 and TRBJ2-7, the CDR3 gives the full variable domain: KAGVTQTPRYLIKTRGQQVTLSCSPISGHRSVSWYQQTPGQGLQFLFEYFSETQRNKGNFPGRFSGRQFSNSRSEMNVSTLELGDSALYLCASSLEAGGLYEQYFGPGTRLTVT.

The chain couples TRBV5-5 to TRBJ1-2; 7 bases map to TRBD1. This CDR3 is 18 amino acids long. Germline V gives CDR1 SGHKS, CDR2 YYEKEE (reference sequence). With 1 base clipped from V and 0 bases from J, the junction kept 12 bases outside the gene matches. CDR3: CASSLRLGDSATNYGYTF. The DNA for the CDR3 is TGTGCCAGCAGCTTGAGGTTGGGGGACAGCGCTACTAACTATGGCTACACCTTC.